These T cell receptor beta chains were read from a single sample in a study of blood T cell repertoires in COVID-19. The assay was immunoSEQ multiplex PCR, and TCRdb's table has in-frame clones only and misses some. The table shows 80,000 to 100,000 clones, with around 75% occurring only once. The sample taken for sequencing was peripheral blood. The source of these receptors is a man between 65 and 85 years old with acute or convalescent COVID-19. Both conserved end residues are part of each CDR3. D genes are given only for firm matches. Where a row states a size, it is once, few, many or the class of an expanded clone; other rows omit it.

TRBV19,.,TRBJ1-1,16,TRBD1,TGTGCCAGTAGAAACAGGGGCGACGCTATGAACACTGAAGCTTTCTTT,CASRNRGDAMNTEAFF
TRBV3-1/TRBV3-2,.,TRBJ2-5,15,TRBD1,TGTGCCAGCAGCCAACCAGGGACAGGGGAAGAGACCCAGTACTTC,CASSQPGTGEETQYF
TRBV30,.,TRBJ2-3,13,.,TGTGCCTGGAATTTGCGGCACACAGATACGCAGTATTTT,CAWNLRHTDTQYF
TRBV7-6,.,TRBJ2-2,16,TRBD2,TGTGCCAGCAGCTTCAGCGGGAGCGGGTACACCGGGGAGCTGTTTTTT,CASSFSGSGYTGELFF
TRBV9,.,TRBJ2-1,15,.,TGTGCCAGCAGCGTAGCGGGAGCCGGGTACAATGAGCAGTTCTTC,CASSVAGAGYNEQFF
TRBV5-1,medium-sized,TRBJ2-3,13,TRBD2,TGCGCCAGCAGCCAGACTAGCACAAATACGCAGTATTTT,CASSQTSTNTQYF
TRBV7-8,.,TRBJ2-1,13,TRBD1,TGTGCCAGCAGCCGAGACAGGGGCGATGAGCAGTTCTTC,CASSRDRGDEQFF
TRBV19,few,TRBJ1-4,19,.,TGTGCCAGTAGTAGGACCTCGCCAGGGTCAGAAGTTGGTGGTGAAAAACTGTTTTTT,CASSRTSPGSEVGGEKLFF
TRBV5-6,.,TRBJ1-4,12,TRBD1,TGTGCCAGCAGAACAGGGGAGGCAAAACTGTTTTTT,CASRTGEAKLFF
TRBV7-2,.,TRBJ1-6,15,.,TGTGCCAGCAGCTTATTGGGGGCAGGGAACTCACCCCTCCACTTT,CASSLLGAGNSPLHF
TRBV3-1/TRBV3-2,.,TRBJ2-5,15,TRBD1,TGTGCCAGCAGCCAAGGAGGGGGCGCCGGGGAGACCCAGTACTTC,CASSQGGGAGETQYF
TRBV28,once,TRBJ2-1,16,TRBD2,TGTGCCAGCCGACTCCAAGGACTAGCCCCCAACAATGAGCAGTTCTTC,CASRLQGLAPNNEQFF
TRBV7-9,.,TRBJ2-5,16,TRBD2,TGTGCCAGCAGCTTAGAGGCGGGTATAGCGGGAGGGACCCAGTACTTC,CASSLEAGIAGGTQYF
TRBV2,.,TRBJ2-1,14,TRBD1,TGTGCCAGCAGTCGACAGGGGCTCGACAATGAGCAGTTCTTC,CASSRQGLDNEQFF
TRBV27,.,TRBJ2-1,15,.,TGTGCCAGCAGTTTTCTAGCGCTTTCCTACAATGAGCAGTTCTTC,CASSFLALSYNEQFF
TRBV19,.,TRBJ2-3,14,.,TGTGCCAGTAGTATGACATTTAGCACAGATACGCAGTATTTT,CASSMTFSTDTQYF
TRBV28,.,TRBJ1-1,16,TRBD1,TGTGCCAGCAGCCCCGGGACAGGGGCCCCCTTCACTGAAGCTTTCTTT,CASSPGTGAPFTEAFF
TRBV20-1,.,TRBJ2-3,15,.,TGCAGTGCCAGTTTTTCGGGGAGTAGCACAGATACGCAGTATTTT,CSASFSGSSTDTQYF
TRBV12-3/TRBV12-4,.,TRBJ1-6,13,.,TGTGCCAGCAGTTTGAGTCAGCGTTCACCCCTCCACTTT,CASSLSQRSPLHF
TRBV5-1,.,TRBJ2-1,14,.,TGCGCCAGCAGCGCCGGGACAAACTACAATGAGCAGTTCTTC,CASSAGTNYNEQFF
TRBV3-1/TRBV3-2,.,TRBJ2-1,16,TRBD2,TGTGCCAGCAGCCAAGAAGGACTAGCGGCTATGAATGAGCAGTTCTTC,CASSQEGLAAMNEQFF
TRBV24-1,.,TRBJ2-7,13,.,TGTGCCACCAGTGACTCGACTCACTACGAGCAGTACTTC,CATSDSTHYEQYF
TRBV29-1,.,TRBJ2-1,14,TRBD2,TGCAGCGTCGCCTGGACTAGCGGATACAATGAGCAGTTCTTC,CSVAWTSGYNEQFF
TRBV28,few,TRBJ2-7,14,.,TGTGCCAGCAGTCCCCCGGGGGTGGGTGGCGAGCAGTACTTC,CASSPPGVGGEQYF
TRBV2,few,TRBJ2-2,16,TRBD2,TGTGCCAGCAGTCTCGCTAGCGGGACGAACACCGGGGAGCTGTTTTTT,CASSLASGTNTGELFF
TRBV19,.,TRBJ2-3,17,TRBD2,TGTGCCAGTAGCACCCAGGCCCCCGGGAGGTTCTATCGTACGCAGTATTTT,CASSTQAPGRFYRTQYF